Listed below are T cell receptor beta chains from one sample, sequenced in a study of blood T cell repertoires in COVID-19. Only in-frame clones appear in the TCRdb table, and some are missing; sequencing was by immunoSEQ multiplex PCR. This sample yields more than 80,000 clones, of which under 90% are seen a single time; 14% belongs to the top ten. The specimen sequenced was peripheral blood. These receptor sequences come from a woman aged 55-70 years with acute or convalescent COVID-19. The CDR3 runs from the conserved cysteine through the conserved F or W. The D gene is left open where the match is weak. Size is omitted from some rows. Given values are once, few, many or a class for expanded clones.

. | TRBJ2-3 | TRBV7-3 | 16 | . | CASSRRPDSLTDTQYF | TGTGCCAGCAGCCGGCGGCCGGACTCCCTCACAGATACGCAGTATTTT
. | TRBJ2-7 | TRBV10-3 | 13 | TRBD1 | CAISGGTALEQYF | TGTGCCATCAGTGGGGGGACAGCTTTGGAGCAGTACTTC
many | TRBJ1-2 | TRBV5-6 | 16 | . | CASSSLQAFSNYGYTF | TGTGCCAGCAGTTCGCTTCAGGCGTTCTCGAACTATGGCTACACCTTC
few | TRBJ2-5 | TRBV6-5 | 14 | . | CASSNRADQETQYF | TGTGCCAGCAGTAATCGAGCGGACCAAGAGACCCAGTACTTC
. | TRBJ2-4 | TRBV5-1 | 13 | . | CASSLDGVNIQYF | TGCGCCAGCAGCTTAGACGGGGTAAACATTCAGTACTTC
. | TRBJ2-1 | TRBV29-1 | 14 | TRBD1 | CSVVRDRGTNEQFF | TGCAGCGTTGTTAGAGACAGGGGGACCAATGAGCAGTTCTTC
. | TRBJ1-6 | TRBV6-5 | 14 | . | CASRGQPYNSPLHF | TGTGCCAGCAGAGGACAGCCTTATAATTCACCCCTCCACTTT
. | TRBJ1-1 | TRBV18 | 13 | . | CASSPSGVTEAFF | TGTGCCAGCTCACCAAGCGGGGTCACTGAAGCTTTCTTT
. | TRBJ1-1 | TRBV27 | 13 | TRBD1 | CASSSGTVAEAFF | TGTGCCAGCAGTTCCGGGACAGTCGCTGAAGCTTTCTTT
. | TRBJ2-5 | TRBV3-1/TRBV3-2 | 14 | . | CASSQFPTQETQYF | TGTGCCAGCAGCCAATTTCCCACCCAGGAGACCCAGTACTTC
. | TRBJ1-4 | TRBV19 | 14 | TRBD1 | CASKKGQGYEKLFF | TGTGCCAGTAAGAAGGGACAGGGCTATGAAAAACTGTTTTTT
once | TRBJ1-2 | TRBV7-3 | 16 | TRBD1 | CASSLTPQGRNYGYTF | TGTGCCAGCAGCTTAACCCCACAGGGGCGTAACTATGGCTACACCTTC
. | TRBJ2-6 | TRBV5-4 | 15 | . | CASSWESSGANVLTF | TGTGCCAGCAGCTGGGAGTCATCCGGGGCCAACGTCCTGACTTTC
. | TRBJ1-5 | TRBV6-5 | 15 | TRBD1 | CASSFYRDRAQPQHF | TGTGCCAGCAGCTTCTACCGGGACAGGGCTCAGCCCCAGCATTTT
. | TRBJ2-1 | TRBV19 | 15 | TRBD2 | CASRRLAGLRVEQFF | TGTGCCAGTAGACGACTAGCGGGTTTGAGGGTTGAGCAGTTCTTC
. | TRBJ1-1 | TRBV18 | 14 | . | CASSPTPEDTEAFF | TGTGCCAGCTCACCGACACCAGAAGACACTGAAGCTTTCTTT
. | TRBJ2-3 | TRBV5-1 | 16 | . | CASSLGVSGRADTQYF | TGCGCCAGCAGCTTGGGGGTCTCCGGGAGAGCAGATACGCAGTATTTT
. | TRBJ2-3 | TRBV29-1 | 14 | . | CSVIKQGSTDTQYF | TGCAGCGTTATAAAACAGGGCAGCACAGATACGCAGTATTTT
. | TRBJ2-7 | TRBV6-5 | 16 | . | CASSLAPSADAYEQYF | TGTGCCAGCAGTTTGGCTCCCTCGGCGGATGCCTACGAGCAGTACTTC
. | TRBJ1-1 | TRBV7-2 | 15 | TRBD1 | CASRGDRGSNTEAFF | TGTGCCAGCAGGGGGGACAGGGGATCGAACACTGAAGCTTTCTTT
. | TRBJ2-2 | TRBV7-2 | 16 | TRBD1 | CASSLTGTVGTGELFF | TGTGCCAGCAGCCTTACCGGGACAGTGGGCACCGGGGAGCTGTTTTTT
. | TRBJ1-1 | TRBV24-1 | 14 | . | CATSDLQGNTEAFF | TGTGCCACCAGTGATTTGCAGGGGAACACTGAAGCTTTCTTT
once | TRBJ2-7 | TRBV10-3 | 15 | . | CAISGKEGVSYEQYF | TGTGCCATCAGTGGAAAAGAGGGAGTCTCCTACGAGCAGTACTTC
. | TRBJ1-2 | TRBV7-9 | 14 | . | CASSLPGDYYGYTF | TGTGCCAGCTCCCTTCCAGGGGATTACTATGGCTACACCTTC
. | TRBJ1-2 | TRBV29-1 | 15 | TRBD1 | CSVRGQGIGGYGYTF | TGCAGCGTTCGGGGACAGGGAATAGGCGGCTATGGCTACACCTTC
. | TRBJ1-4 | TRBV5-4 | 15 | . | CASSSKWSPDEKLFF | TGTGCCAGCAGCTCGAAGTGGTCCCCAGATGAAAAACTGTTTTTT
. | TRBJ1-2 | TRBV11-2 | 13 | . | CASSLEGGNGYTF | TGTGCCAGCAGCTTAGAGGGCGGGAACGGCTACACCTTC
many | TRBJ2-2 | TRBV16 | 13 | . | CASSRQATGELFF | TGTGCCAGCAGCCGTCAGGCGACCGGGGAGCTGTTTTTT
. | TRBJ2-7 | TRBV15 | 15 | TRBD1 | CATSVGGTGSYEQYF | TGTGCCACCAGCGTAGGAGGGACAGGTTCCTACGAGCAGTACTTC
few | TRBJ2-1 | TRBV5-4 | 15 | TRBD2 | CASSSGLGSYNEQFF | TGTGCCAGCAGCTCGGGACTAGGCTCCTACAATGAGCAGTTCTTC
. | TRBJ2-1 | TRBV7-2 | 16 | TRBD2 | CASSLAGSGALNEQFF | TGTGCCAGCAGCTTAGCGGGCAGCGGGGCCTTAAATGAGCAGTTCTTC
few | TRBJ2-7 | TRBV18 | 14 | . | CASSDDRWAYEQYF | TGTGCCAGCTCCGATGACAGGTGGGCCTACGAGCAGTACTTC
. | TRBJ1-1 | TRBV5-1 | 14 | TRBD1 | CASRGGQTNTEAFF | TGCGCCAGCAGAGGGGGACAGACAAACACTGAAGCTTTCTTT
. | TRBJ1-1 | TRBV28 | 14 | TRBD1 | CASSSDRERAEAFF | TGTGCCAGCAGTTCCGACAGGGAACGAGCTGAAGCTTTCTTT
. | TRBJ2-1 | TRBV6-5 | 16 | . | CASSHLQGGSYNEQFF | TGTGCCAGCAGTCACTTACAGGGGGGGTCCTACAATGAGCAGTTCTTC
. | TRBJ1-1 | TRBV2 | 14 | . | CASNEQGTSTEAFF | TGTGCCAGCAATGAGCAGGGGACGAGCACTGAAGCTTTCTTT
. | TRBJ2-3 | TRBV15 | 16 | TRBD2 | CATREGLAVLTDTQYF | TGTGCCACCAGAGAAGGACTAGCGGTACTCACAGATACGCAGTATTTT
. | TRBJ1-3 | TRBV5-1 | 17 | . | CASSLVPGRLSGNTIYF | TGCGCCAGCAGCTTGGTCCCAGGGCGCCTCTCTGGAAACACCATATATTTT
. | TRBJ2-2 | TRBV28 | 18 | . | CASSLSTGWSRNTGELFF | TGTGCCAGCAGCCTTAGCACAGGGTGGAGTAGGAACACCGGGGAGCTGTTTTTT
. | TRBJ2-3 | TRBV6-2/TRBV6-3 | 13 | . | CASSYSLSGTQYF | TGTGCCAGCAGTTACTCCCTTAGCGGAACGCAGTATTTT
. | TRBJ2-7 | TRBV20-1 | 11 | . | CSAARVVEQYF | TGCAGTGCCGCCCGGGTTGTCGAGCAGTACTTC
. | TRBJ1-1 | TRBV20-1 | 11 | TRBD1 | CSAHDRGGAFF | TGCAGTGCCCACGACAGGGGAGGGGCTTTCTTT
. | TRBJ2-7 | TRBV5-1 | 15 | . | CASSPTATGNYEQYF | TGCGCCAGCAGCCCGACCGCTACAGGTAACTACGAGCAGTACTTC
. | TRBJ2-1 | TRBV2 | 11 | . | CASRTYFEQFF | TGTGCCAGCAGGACTTACTTTGAGCAGTTCTTC
. | TRBJ2-1 | TRBV30 | 16 | TRBD2 | CAWSRLAGEVIDEQFF | TGTGCCTGGAGCAGACTAGCGGGAGAGGTGATCGATGAGCAGTTCTTC
. | TRBJ2-3 | TRBV24-1 | 17 | TRBD2 | CATSEGGTSSGTDTQYF | TGTGCCACCAGTGAGGGTGGGACTAGCAGTGGCACAGATACGCAGTATTTT
once | TRBJ1-1 | TRBV6-6 | 13 | TRBD1 | CASTTGQGTEAFF | TGTGCCAGCACCACGGGACAGGGGACTGAAGCTTTCTTT
. | TRBJ2-5 | TRBV2 | 13 | . | CASSLQGSETQYF | TGTGCCAGCAGCCTACAGGGTTCAGAGACCCAGTACTTC
. | TRBJ2-1 | TRBV5-4 | 15 | TRBD1 | CASSFDRAGHNEQFF | TGTGCCAGCAGCTTTGACAGGGCCGGCCACAATGAGCAGTTCTTC
. | TRBJ2-1 | TRBV7-3 | 16 | . | CASSLTPRVVSNEQFF | TGTGCCAGCAGCTTAACGCCCAGGGTAGTGTCCAATGAGCAGTTCTTC
. | TRBJ2-1 | TRBV3-1/TRBV3-2 | 17 | . | CASSQERFGTPYNEQFF | TGTGCCAGCAGCCAAGAACGTTTCGGGACTCCCTACAATGAGCAGTTCTTC
. | TRBJ1-1 | TRBV7-6 | 13 | . | CASSLPSTGEAFF | TGTGCCAGCAGCTTACCCTCGACAGGAGAAGCTTTCTTT
. | TRBJ2-7 | TRBV4-1 | 15 | TRBD2 | CASSHTSGTTYEQYF | TGCGCCAGCAGCCACACTAGCGGGACAACCTACGAGCAGTACTTC
. | TRBJ2-1 | TRBV4-1 | 16 | . | CASSQEAGRRGLEQFF | TGCGCCAGCAGCCAAGAAGCCGGGAGGCGGGGGCTGGAGCAGTTCTTC
. | TRBJ1-1 | TRBV10-3 | 16 | . | CATTPTVGSRGTEAFF | TGTGCCACAACCCCTACCGTCGGGAGCCGAGGAACTGAAGCTTTCTTT
. | TRBJ1-6 | TRBV6-5 | 16 | TRBD1 | CASSFDRGTNNSPLHF | TGTGCCAGCAGTTTTGACAGGGGTACAAATAATTCACCCCTCCACTTT
. | TRBJ1-5 | TRBV5-6 | 16 | TRBD1 | CASSARTGDSNQPQHF | TGTGCCAGCAGCGCCCGGACAGGGGATAGCAATCAGCCCCAGCATTTT